The 13 T cell receptor beta chains below come from one sample, sequenced in a study of blood T cell repertoires in COVID-19. TCRdb keeps only in-frame clones here, not all; method: immunoSEQ multiplex PCR. The data hold more than 110,000 clones, with 84% observed a single time. The sequenced material came from peripheral blood. These receptors came from a human donor in a cohort sampled during active COVID-19.

J is TRBJ1-3 and V is TRBV4-1; D not resolved. Germline assignment: CDR1 MGHRA and CDR2 YSYEKL. V shed 1 base and J shed 0 bases, with 16 bases lying between them. This CDR3 region has 18 residues. CDR3 in amino acids: CASSQAFPLYSSGNTIYF. DNA of the CDR3: TGCGCCAGCAGCCAAGCATTCCCATTGTACAGCTCTGGAAACACCATATATTTT.

This clone has only one observation. The rearrangement uses TRBV19 and TRBJ2-5; 9 positions match TRBD1. The CDR3 covers 14 residues. In germline, CDR1 is LNHDA, CDR2 SQIVND (reference sequence). J gave up 4 bases and V 4 bases, and 4 bases lay outside the gene matches. The CDR3 reads CASSNTGGRETQYF. As DNA, the CDR3 is TGTGCCAGTAGTAACACAGGGGGCCGAGAGACCCAGTACTTC.

This clone was recorded only once. The chain carries TRBV29-1 and TRBJ1-1, with TRBD1 matching over 7 bases. This CDR3 comprises 13 residues. V trimming: 7 bases; J trimming: 0 bases; junction bases outside the gene matches: 5. Germline V gene data show CDR1 as SQVTM and CDR2 as ANQGSEA. CDR3 sequence reads: CSALQGVNTEAFF. The CDR3 DNA reads TGCAGCGCACTGCAGGGGGTGAACACTGAAGCTTTCTTT.

This chain uses TRBV5-1 with TRBJ1-3; D perhaps matches TRBD1 (6 bases). The V end lost 4 bases, the J end lost 0 bases, and 14 bases lay between the germline ends. This CDR3 is built from 16 residues. Germline assignment: CDR1 SGHRS and CDR2 YFSETQ. CDR3 coding DNA: TGCGCCAGCAGCCTGGAACCAGGGGCCTCTGGAAACACCATATATTTT. It specifies CASSLEPGASGNTIYF.

The J gene is TRBJ1-2, the V gene TRBV19; maybe TRBD1 (5 bases). This CDR3 comprises 13 residues. V lost 7 bases to trimming and J lost 4 bases, with 13 bases between them. The V gene's germline CDR1 is LNHDA and CDR2 SQIVND (reference sequence). In DNA, the CDR3 is TGTGCCAGTAACCCAAGGGGCCCCTATGGCTACACCTTC. It codes for CASNPRGPYGYTF.

In the case of this clone: One base away lies a much larger clone, so this may be a sequencing read error. Other DNA sequences within the sample encode an identical CDR3. This chain joins TRBV28 and TRBJ1-1; 9 nucleotides match TRBD1. CDR3 size: 11 residues. Germline V gives CDR1 MDHEN, CDR2 SYDVKM. V dropped 8 bases and J dropped 6; count of bases not matched to a gene: 1. DNA for the CDR3: TGTGCCAGCCGGGACAGGGCTGAAGCTTTCTTT. Amino acids: CASRDRAEAFF.

The table lists this clone with a few counts. This sequence joins TRBV4-2 and TRBJ2-3; 9 bases map to TRBD2. The V gene's germline CDR1 is LGHNA and CDR2 YNFKEQ. The trim removed 3 bases at V and 5 bases at J, leaving 9 bases unmatched. This CDR3 is 16 amino acids long. The CDR3 loop is CASSQLAGARVDTQYF. The CDR3 DNA reads as TGTGCCAGCAGCCAGTTAGCGGGGGCGCGGGTAGATACGCAGTATTTT.

The CDR3 loop is CASSEGVKNIQYF. For the CDR3, the DNA is TGTGCCAGCAGTGAAGGCGTAAAAAACATTCAGTACTTC. This sequence joins TRBV6-1 and TRBJ2-4, with D uncertain. This CDR3 region has 13 residues. Germline values: CDR1 MNHNS, CDR2 SASEGT. Trimming shortened V by 1 base and J by 4 bases, and 5 bases separated the two germline ends.

On this clone: Distinct nucleotide sequences in the sample also encode this CDR3. The chain couples TRBV9 to TRBJ2-5, with TRBD2 matching 8 bases. V was pared by 3 bases and J by 5 bases, with 6 bases of the junction left unmatched. This CDR3 has 14 amino acids. Per the germline V gene, CDR1 is SGDLS and CDR2 is YYNGEE. The CDR3 sequence: CASSGGLARETQYF. The CDR3, as DNA: TGTGCCAGCAGCGGAGGACTAGCTCGCGAGACCCAGTACTTC.

This chain uses TRBV18 with TRBJ1-1; possibly TRBD1 for D (6 bases). Germline values: CDR1 KGHSH, CDR2 LQKENI. V lost 4 bases, J lost 1 base, and 7 bases lay in between. The CDR3 sequence is 13 residues long. This chain's CDR3 is CASSLRGNTEAFF. The CDR3 DNA reads as TGTGCCAGCTCACTCAGGGGGAACACTGAAGCTTTCTTT. The variable domain in full, completed from reference TRBV18 and TRBJ1-1, reads NAGVMQNPRHLVRRRGQEARLRCSPMKGHSHVYWYRQLPEEGLKFMVYLQKENIIDESGMPKERFSAEFPKEGPSILRIQQVVRGDSAAYFCASSLRGNTEAFFGQGTRLTVV.

A single count supports this clone. The V and J genes are TRBV7-2 and TRBJ2-5; 8 nucleotides line up with TRBD2. Germline trimming cut 5 bases from V and 2 bases from J; bases unmatched to any gene: 10. This CDR3 region has 16 residues. Germline lookup yields CDR1 SGHTA and CDR2 FQGNSA. The CDR3 bases are TGTGCCAGCAGCCCAGGGCAAGCGGGGGAACAAGAGACCCAGTACTTC. Protein product: CASSPGQAGEQETQYF.

In this sample, this clone turned up once. The CDR3 here is CASSPQDSNYGYTF. The DNA of the CDR3 is TGTGCCAGCTCACCCCAGGACAGTAACTATGGCTACACCTTC. The chain uses TRBV18 and TRBJ1-2; a weak D match, TRBD1 (6 bases). Trimming shortened V by 3 bases and J by 1 base, and 9 bases separated the two germline ends. Per the germline V gene, CDR1 is KGHSH and CDR2 is LQKENI. The CDR3 is 14 amino acids. Using reference TRBV18 and TRBJ1-2 for the parts outside the CDR3, the full variable domain is NAGVMQNPRHLVRRRGQEARLRCSPMKGHSHVYWYRQLPEEGLKFMVYLQKENIIDESGMPKERFSAEFPKEGPSILRIQQVVRGDSAAYFCASSPQDSNYGYTFGSGTRLTVV.

This clone came up once. The gene calls are TRBV4-1 and TRBJ1-5; 9 nucleotides align to TRBD1. Germline CDR1 MGHRA, CDR2 YSYEKL. The CDR3 totals 16 residues. Germline trimming cut 8 bases from V and 0 bases from J; bases unmatched to any gene: 8. The CDR3: CASGQGRVYSNQPQHF. CDR3 nucleotide sequence: TGCGCCAGCGGACAGGGGAGAGTTTATAGCAATCAGCCCCAGCATTTT.